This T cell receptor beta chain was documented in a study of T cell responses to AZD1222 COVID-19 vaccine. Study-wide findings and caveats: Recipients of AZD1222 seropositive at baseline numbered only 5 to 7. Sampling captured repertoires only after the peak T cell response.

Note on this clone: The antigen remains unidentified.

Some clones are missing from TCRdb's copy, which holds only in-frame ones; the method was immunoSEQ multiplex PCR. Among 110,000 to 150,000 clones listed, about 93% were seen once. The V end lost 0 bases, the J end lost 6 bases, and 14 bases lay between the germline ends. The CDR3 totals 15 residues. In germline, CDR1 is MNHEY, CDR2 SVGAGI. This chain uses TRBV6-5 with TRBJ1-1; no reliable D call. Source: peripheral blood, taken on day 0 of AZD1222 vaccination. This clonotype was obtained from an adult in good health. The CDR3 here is CASSYSTNGFSEAFF. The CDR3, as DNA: TGTGCCAGCAGTTACTCGACAAATGGGTTCTCTGAAGCTTTCTTT.